The TCR beta chain under discussion was sequenced for a study of T cells after yellow fever vaccination. Overall study findings and caveats: Post-booster samples contained most primary-vaccination clones (around 95% CD4, about 87% CD8). Contaminating bulk clonotypes could be abundant in FACS-sorted repertoires. Of the clonotypes, a small share occurred in both CD4 and CD8 compartments.

The CDR3 totals 18 residues. V was trimmed by 0 bases and J by 3 bases, leaving 19 bases between them. Germline V gene data show CDR1 as LGHNA and CDR2 as YSLEER. This clonotype has ten or more counts. Its antigen is not known. MiXCR, run by TCRdb on the 5' RACE reads, gives a single entry per CDR3 protein. The sample lists about 240,000 distinct CDR3 sequences; about 3.7% were seen once. This chain links TRBV4-3 with TRBJ2-3; D is perhaps TRBD1 (6 bases). The source material was PBMCs, sampled 15 days after the yellow fever booster vaccination. The clonotype originates from a man aged 18 to 30 who received the YFV17D yellow fever vaccine. The CDR3 here is CASSQDPQGPLRTDTQYF. The CDR3 DNA reads TGCGCCAGCAGCCAAGACCCCCAGGGGCCCCTGAGGACAGATACGCAGTATTTT.